Given below is one T cell receptor beta chain in context. The antigen remains undetermined. This entry belongs to a study of metastatic and nonmetastatic thyroid tumors. Study-wide results and caveats: When malignant thyroid tumors were compared with benign nodules, TCR beta diversity was reportedly significantly higher in the malignant tumors. This held in both blood and tumor samples.

TCRdb re-clonotyped the PCR reads via MiXCR. The sample has about 6,600 clones, 35% seen once. Not a single patient had been given any form of treatment at any point before undergoing thyroid surgery. Trimming left V 3 bases short and J 5 bases short, with 10 bases between. This CDR3 has 14 amino acids. In germline, CDR1 is KGHDR, CDR2 SFDVKD. The chain joins TRBV24-1 to TRBJ1-5; D not resolved. Sample: adjacent normal tissue. The source of this sequence is a female donor with papillary thyroid cancer or a benign thyroid nodule (not recorded which). Some clones in this sample may be carry-over from other donors' samples. The CDR3 nucleotides are TGTGCCACCAGTGATGCCTCGGGGTATCAGCCCCAGCATTTT. Translating gives CATSDASGYQPQHF.